What follows is one T cell receptor beta chain and its context. Clones were read by immunoSEQ multiplex PCR, and TCRdb kept only the in-frame ones, dropping some. The sample gives about 120,000 clones, roughly four fifths of which show up once; 9.5% to 13% is in the top ten. This sample was included in a study of blood T cell repertoires in COVID-19. Germline CDR1 and CDR2: KGHDR and SFDVKD. This CDR3 has 15 residues. V dropped 4 bases and J dropped 8; count of bases not matched to a gene: 7. Sequencing was done on a sample of peripheral blood. This sequence originates from a human donor in a cohort sampled during active COVID-19. The chain recombines TRBV24-1 with TRBJ1-4, with TRBD1 identical over 9 bases. CDR3 residues: CATSEIQGAGEKLFF. The DNA of the CDR3 is TGTGCCACCAGTGAAATACAGGGGGCAGGAGAAAAACTGTTTTTT.